Included here is one T cell receptor beta chain sequence, with context. Its target is unknown. The DNA is left out, because the CDR3 cannot be placed on it with certainty; the CDR3 is given as TCRdb lists it. One entry per CDR3 protein results from TCRdb running MiXCR on the multiplex PCR reads. In the table there are roughly 100,000 distinct CDR3 sequences, about 30% of which are singletons. Axillary draining lymph nodes of breast cancer patients supplied the node samples. The data were taken from a study of breast tumors, draining lymph nodes, adjacent tissues. Study-level points and caveats: Tumor and nontumor repertoires were significantly more similar in luminal-like than in basal-like breast cancer.

Germline V gene sequence: CDR1 SGDLS, CDR2 YYNGEE. The CDR3 contains 14 residues when both ends are counted. The chain carries TRBV9 and TRBJ2-7; the table's D gene call, TRBD1, was not cross checked with the DNA. The material sequenced was axillary lymph node tissue. The clonotype comes from a female donor with breast cancer. Some clones in this sample may be carry-over from other donors' samples. CDR3 amino acids: CASSVAQGAYEQPF.